This T cell receptor beta chain stems from a study of cytomegalovirus exposure and HLA in healthy donors. Trimming took off 3 bases at V and 6 bases at J, with 9 bases between the two ends. CDR1 and CDR2 (germline): SGDLS, YYNGEE. The CDR3 covers 12 residues. Study results and caveats: In a later analysis, the majority of CMV-associated beta chains seemingly showed HLA restriction. Common viral pathogens seemed to be connected with several of the most significant clusters, according to a later analysis.

With 60 Vbeta and 13 Jbeta primers, the PCR was carried out. In the source study's methods: Counted up in a later analysis, unique TCR beta chains came to around 80 million, with roughly 11 million shared. Sequencing was performed with immunoSEQ multiplex PCR; in TCRdb, only in-frame clones are kept and a portion is missing. The DNA was the basis for D and trimming; V, J and clone size are from that table. This sample has roughly 120,000 clones, with 55% to 65% found just once. With regard to this clone: Its antigen is as yet unknown.

The chain recombines TRBV9 with TRBJ1-2; D might be TRBD1 (5 bases). This receptor was identified in a woman in her forties in good health and CMV-seropositive. The specimen was PBMCs. The CDR3 bases are TGTGCCAGCAGCGCCCCGGGGGATGGCTACACCTTC. This sequence encodes CASSAPGDGYTF.